Listed below are T cell receptor beta chains from one sample, sequenced in a study of PD-1 blockade in classical Hodgkin lymphoma. Repertoires were generated with immunoSEQ multiplex PCR, while TCRdb's copy carries only in-frame clones and drops some. The table includes around 26,000 clones, around 80% detected once. The specimen comprised peripheral blood mononuclear cells (PBMCs), sampled before the second cycle of nivolumab. Source of these receptors: a human donor with classical Hodgkin lymphoma. The CDR3 runs from the conserved cysteine through the conserved F or W. The D gene is left open where the match is weak. Clone size is not always given. Where it is, it says once, few, many or a class for expanded clones.

D gene	J gene	clone size	V gene	CDR3 protein	CDR3 DNA
-	TRBJ2-3	few	TRBV7-2	CASSSSGGAGDTQYF	TGTGCCAGCAGCTCGAGCGGAGGAGCCGGAGATACGCAGTATTTT
TRBD2	TRBJ2-1	-	TRBV9	CASSVASGNNEQFF	TGTGCCAGCAGCGTAGCTAGCGGGAACAATGAGCAGTTCTTC
-	TRBJ2-1	-	TRBV4-1	CASSQDSREKDNEQFF	TGCGCCAGCAGCCAAGACTCGAGGGAGAAGGACAATGAGCAGTTCTTC
TRBD1	TRBJ2-7	-	TRBV11-2	CASSSTTGALSYEQYF	TGTGCCAGCAGCAGTACGACAGGGGCTCTCTCCTACGAGCAGTACTTC
-	TRBJ2-7	once	TRBV19	CASSIPGYEQYF	TGTGCCAGTAGTATACCCGGGTACGAGCAGTACTTC
-	TRBJ1-2	few	TRBV5-1	CASSAGQHYGYTF	TGCGCCAGCAGCGCCGGACAGCACTATGGCTACACCTTC
TRBD2	TRBJ2-1	few	TRBV18	CASSLLAGVSYNEQFF	TGTGCCAGCTCACTGCTAGCGGGAGTCTCCTACAATGAGCAGTTCTTC
TRBD2	TRBJ2-1	-	TRBV28	CASSFLSGRAFYNEQFF	TGTGCCAGCAGTTTTTTGAGCGGGAGGGCCTTCTACAATGAGCAGTTCTTC
-	TRBJ2-1	-	TRBV9	CASSATGLDEQFF	TGTGCCAGCAGCGCGACAGGTTTGGATGAGCAGTTCTTC
-	TRBJ2-3	-	TRBV9	CASSVTGYTDTQYF	TGTGCCAGCAGCGTAACAGGTTACACAGATACGCAGTATTTT
-	TRBJ2-7	-	TRBV28	CASSLGYEQYF	TGTGCCAGCAGTTTGGGCTACGAGCAGTACTTC
-	TRBJ2-7	few	TRBV6-5	CASSYSSEQYF	TGTGCCAGCAGTTACTCGTCCGAGCAGTACTTC
-	TRBJ2-7	few	TRBV7-2	CASSLGLYPYEQYF	TGTGCCAGCAGCTTAGGTCTGTACCCCTACGAGCAGTACTTC
-	TRBJ1-1	-	TRBV4-1	CASMGGTEAFF	TGCGCCAGCATGGGGGGTACTGAAGCTTTCTTT
-	TRBJ2-1	-	TRBV7-2	CASSYPGQRIYNEQFF	TGTGCCAGCAGCTACCCCGGACAGCGAATCTACAATGAGCAGTTCTTC
-	TRBJ1-3	-	TRBV29-1	CSVETGFGNTIYF	TGCAGCGTTGAAACCGGGTTTGGAAACACCATATATTTT
TRBD2	TRBJ2-7	-	TRBV6-6	CASSPGLSYEQYF	TGTGCCAGCTCTCCGGGACTATCCTACGAGCAGTACTTC
TRBD2	TRBJ2-7	-	TRBV6-6	CASSKAGGPTEQYF	TGTGCCAGCAGTAAAGCGGGAGGGCCTACCGAGCAGTACTTC
TRBD2	TRBJ2-1	few	TRBV28	CASSLLLAGSQEQFF	TGTGCCAGCAGCCTCTTGCTAGCGGGATCTCAAGAGCAGTTCTTC
TRBD1	TRBJ1-5	-	TRBV19	CASRRTGIFYNQPQHF	TGTGCCAGTCGAAGGACAGGGATATTCTACAATCAGCCCCAGCATTTT
-	TRBJ1-1	-	TRBV30	CAWRRNTEAFF	TGTGCCTGGAGACGGAACACTGAAGCTTTCTTT
TRBD1	TRBJ2-5	-	TRBV10-3	CAIASGQGDRETQYF	TGTGCCATTGCATCAGGACAGGGGGATAGAGAGACCCAGTACTTC
-	TRBJ2-3	-	TRBV6-8	CASSYSIARTGGLSTDTQYF	TGTGCCAGCAGTTACTCGATCGCCCGTACCGGGGGACTTAGCACAGATACGCAGTATTTT
-	TRBJ2-7	-	TRBV2	CASMWDTIYEQYF	TGTGCCAGCATGTGGGACACGATCTACGAGCAGTACTTC
-	TRBJ1-1	few	TRBV7-3	CASSLVLLGANTEAFF	TGTGCCAGCAGCTTAGTCCTACTCGGCGCGAACACTGAAGCTTTCTTT
-	TRBJ2-5	-	TRBV2	CASSTTGSKSQYF	TGTGCCAGCAGCACCACAGGTTCCAAGAGCCAGTACTTC
-	TRBJ1-1	-	TRBV28	CASTGSGTEAFF	TGTGCCAGTACAGGGTCGGGGACTGAAGCTTTCTTT
TRBD1	TRBJ2-5	-	TRBV28	CASSSPRDSQETQYF	TGTGCCAGCAGTTCTCCCCGGGACAGCCAAGAGACCCAGTACTTC
-	TRBJ1-4	few	TRBV30	CAWEGGYEKLFF	TGTGCCTGGGAGGGTGGCTATGAAAAACTGTTTTTT
TRBD1	TRBJ2-6	-	TRBV7-9	CASSSPGQGFSGANVLTF	TGTGCCAGCAGCTCCCCGGGACAGGGTTTCTCTGGGGCCAACGTCCTGACTTTC
-	TRBJ2-7	-	TRBV18	CASSPVAYEQYF	TGTGCCAGCTCACCCGTCGCATACGAGCAGTACTTC
-	TRBJ2-5	once	TRBV29-1	CSVGGGRETQYF	TGCAGCGTTGGAGGGGGAAGAGAGACCCAGTACTTC
-	TRBJ1-3	once	TRBV15	CATRRNSGNTIYF	TGTGCCACACGGAGAAACTCTGGAAACACCATATATTTT
-	TRBJ2-3	once	TRBV4-3	CASSQSRNRGDTQYF	TGCGCCAGCAGCCAATCACGAAATCGTGGGGATACGCAGTATTTT
TRBD1	TRBJ2-2	-	TRBV18	CASSPPRQGPNTGELFF	TGTGCCAGCTCACCACCGAGACAGGGGCCGAACACCGGGGAGCTGTTTTTT
-	TRBJ2-7	-	TRBV11-3	CASSPSTGEGSEQYF	TGTGCCAGCAGCCCAAGTACGGGAGAGGGATCCGAGCAGTACTTC
TRBD1	TRBJ2-7	-	TRBV30	CAWSLGAGGVDEQYF	TGTGCCTGGAGTCTAGGGGCAGGGGGCGTCGACGAGCAGTACTTC
TRBD2	TRBJ2-2	-	TRBV11-2	CASSLDEAGVSTGELFF	TGTGCCAGCAGCTTAGATGAAGCGGGAGTTAGCACCGGGGAGCTGTTTTTT
TRBD2	TRBJ2-1	-	TRBV11-2	CASSYSGVYNEQFF	TGTGCCAGCAGCTATAGCGGGGTTTACAATGAGCAGTTCTTC
-	TRBJ2-5	-	TRBV11-2	CASSLKSYRAETQYF	TGTGCCAGCAGCTTAAAATCGTACAGGGCAGAGACCCAGTACTTC
-	TRBJ2-7	-	TRBV15	CATSSREASYEQYF	TGTGCCACCAGCAGCAGGGAAGCTTCCTACGAGCAGTACTTC
-	TRBJ2-7	-	TRBV9	CASSPLRMPYEQYF	TGTGCCAGCAGCCCCCTGCGAATGCCCTACGAGCAGTACTTC
-	TRBJ1-2	-	TRBV10-1	CASSESLWTVYGYTF	TGCGCCAGCAGTGAGTCCCTTTGGACGGTGTATGGCTACACCTTC
-	TRBJ2-1	once	TRBV20-1	CSAGLYNEQFF	TGCAGTGCTGGCCTATACAATGAGCAGTTCTTC
-	TRBJ1-5	-	TRBV2	CASSAKRNNQPQHF	TGTGCCAGCAGTGCCAAACGCAACAATCAGCCCCAGCATTTT
-	TRBJ1-3	-	TRBV4-3	CASSQSAGTVEDTIYF	TGCGCCAGCAGCCAATCCGCCGGGACGGTGGAGGACACCATATATTTT
TRBD1	TRBJ2-5	-	TRBV25-1	CASSEFLSGTGREETQYF	TGTGCCAGCAGTGAATTTCTCTCCGGGACAGGGAGGGAAGAGACCCAGTACTTC
TRBD1	TRBJ1-2	-	TRBV9	CASSAYGTEINYTF	TGTGCCAGCAGCGCCTACGGGACAGAGATCAACTACACCTTC